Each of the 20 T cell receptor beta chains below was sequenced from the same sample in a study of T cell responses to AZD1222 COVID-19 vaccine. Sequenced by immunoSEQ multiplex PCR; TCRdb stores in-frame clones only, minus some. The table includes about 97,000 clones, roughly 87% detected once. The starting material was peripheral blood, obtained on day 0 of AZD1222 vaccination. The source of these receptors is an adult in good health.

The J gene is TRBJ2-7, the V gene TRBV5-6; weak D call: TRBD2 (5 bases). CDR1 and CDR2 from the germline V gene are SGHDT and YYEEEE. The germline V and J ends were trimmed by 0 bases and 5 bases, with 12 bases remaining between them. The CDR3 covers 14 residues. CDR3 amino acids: CASSLAGSPNEQYF. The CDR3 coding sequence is TGTGCCAGCAGCTTGGCGGGGTCCCCCAACGAGCAGTACTTC.

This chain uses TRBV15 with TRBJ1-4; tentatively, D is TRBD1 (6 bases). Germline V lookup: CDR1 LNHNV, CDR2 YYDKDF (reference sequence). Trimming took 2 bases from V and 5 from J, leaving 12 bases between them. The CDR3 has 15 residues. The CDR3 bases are TGTGCCACCAGCAGATCGGACAGCCTAAATGAAAAACTGTTTTTT. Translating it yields CATSRSDSLNEKLFF.

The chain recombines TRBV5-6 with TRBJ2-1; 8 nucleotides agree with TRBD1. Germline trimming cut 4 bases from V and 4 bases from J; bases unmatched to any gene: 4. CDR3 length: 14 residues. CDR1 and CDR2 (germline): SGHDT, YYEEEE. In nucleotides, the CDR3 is TGTGCCAGCAGCCCGGACAGGGCTTACAATGAGCAGTTCTTC. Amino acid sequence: CASSPDRAYNEQFF.

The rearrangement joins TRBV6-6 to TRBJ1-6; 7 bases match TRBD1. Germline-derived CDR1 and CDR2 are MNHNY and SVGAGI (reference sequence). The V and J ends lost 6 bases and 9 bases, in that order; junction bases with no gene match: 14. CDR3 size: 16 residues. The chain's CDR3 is CASSRTGVAKPSPLHF. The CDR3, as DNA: TGTGCCAGCAGCCGGACAGGAGTTGCGAAACCTTCACCCCTCCACTTT.

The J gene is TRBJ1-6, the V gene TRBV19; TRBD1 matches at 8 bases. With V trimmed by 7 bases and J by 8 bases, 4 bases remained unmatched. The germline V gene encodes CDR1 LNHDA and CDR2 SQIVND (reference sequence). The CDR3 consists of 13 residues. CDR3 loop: CASNGQGYSPLHF. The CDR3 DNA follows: TGTGCCAGTAATGGACAGGGATATTCACCCCTCCACTTT.

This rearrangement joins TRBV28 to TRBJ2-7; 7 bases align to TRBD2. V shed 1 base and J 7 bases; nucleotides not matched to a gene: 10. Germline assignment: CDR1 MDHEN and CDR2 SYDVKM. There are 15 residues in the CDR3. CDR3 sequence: CASSLSLGGVEEQYF. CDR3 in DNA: TGTGCCAGCAGTTTATCATTGGGGGGGGTGGAGGAGCAGTACTTC.

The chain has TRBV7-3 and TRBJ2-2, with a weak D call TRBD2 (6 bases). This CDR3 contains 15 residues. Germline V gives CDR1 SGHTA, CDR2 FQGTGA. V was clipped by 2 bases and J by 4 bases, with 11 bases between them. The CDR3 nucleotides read TGTGCCAGCAGCTTAGCGGGAAAGGTCACCGGGGAGCTGTTTTTT. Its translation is CASSLAGKVTGELFF.

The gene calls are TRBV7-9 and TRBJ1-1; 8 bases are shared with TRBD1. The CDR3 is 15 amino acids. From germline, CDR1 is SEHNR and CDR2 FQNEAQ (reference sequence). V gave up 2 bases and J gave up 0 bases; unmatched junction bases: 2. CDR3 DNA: TGTGCCAGCAGCTTACTGGGACAGGTGAACACTGAAGCTTTCTTT. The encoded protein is CASSLLGQVNTEAFF.

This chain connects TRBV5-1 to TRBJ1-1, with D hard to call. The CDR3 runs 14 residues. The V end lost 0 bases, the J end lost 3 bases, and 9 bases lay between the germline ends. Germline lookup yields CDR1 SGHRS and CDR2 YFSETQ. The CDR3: CASSLGWADTEAFF. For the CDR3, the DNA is TGCGCCAGCAGCTTGGGGTGGGCAGACACTGAAGCTTTCTTT.

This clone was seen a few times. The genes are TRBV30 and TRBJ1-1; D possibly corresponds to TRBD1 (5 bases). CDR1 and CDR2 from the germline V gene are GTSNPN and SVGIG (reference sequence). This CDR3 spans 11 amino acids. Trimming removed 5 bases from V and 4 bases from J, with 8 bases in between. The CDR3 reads CAWRGFTEAFF. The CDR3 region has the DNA TGTGCCTGGCGGGGCTTCACTGAAGCTTTCTTT.

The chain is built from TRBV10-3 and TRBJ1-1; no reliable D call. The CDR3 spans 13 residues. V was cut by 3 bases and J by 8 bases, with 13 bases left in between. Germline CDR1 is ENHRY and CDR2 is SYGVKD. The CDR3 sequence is CAISDSPTAEAFF. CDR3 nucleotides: TGTGCCATCAGTGATTCTCCGACCGCGGAAGCTTTCTTT.

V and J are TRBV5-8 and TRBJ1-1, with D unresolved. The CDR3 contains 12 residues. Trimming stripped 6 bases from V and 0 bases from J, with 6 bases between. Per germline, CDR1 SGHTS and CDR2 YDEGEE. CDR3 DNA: TGTGCCAGCACCCTATTGAACACTGAAGCTTTCTTT. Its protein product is CASTLLNTEAFF.

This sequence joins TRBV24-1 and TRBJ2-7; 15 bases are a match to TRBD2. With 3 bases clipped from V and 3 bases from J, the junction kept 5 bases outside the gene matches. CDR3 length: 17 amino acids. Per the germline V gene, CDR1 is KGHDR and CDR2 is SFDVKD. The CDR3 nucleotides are TGTGCCACCAGTGATAGAGGGACTAGCGGGAGGAACTACGAGCAGTACTTC. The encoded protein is CATSDRGTSGRNYEQYF.

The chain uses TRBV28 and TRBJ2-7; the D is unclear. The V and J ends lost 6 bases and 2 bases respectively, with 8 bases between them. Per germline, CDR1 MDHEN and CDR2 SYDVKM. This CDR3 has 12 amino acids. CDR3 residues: CASSRAAYEQYF. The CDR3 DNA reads TGTGCCAGCAGCAGAGCTGCCTACGAGCAGTACTTC.

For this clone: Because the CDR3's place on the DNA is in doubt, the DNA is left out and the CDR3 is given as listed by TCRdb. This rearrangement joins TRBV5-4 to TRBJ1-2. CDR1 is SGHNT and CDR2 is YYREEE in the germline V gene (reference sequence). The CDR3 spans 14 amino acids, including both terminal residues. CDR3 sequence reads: CASSLASVLGGYTF.

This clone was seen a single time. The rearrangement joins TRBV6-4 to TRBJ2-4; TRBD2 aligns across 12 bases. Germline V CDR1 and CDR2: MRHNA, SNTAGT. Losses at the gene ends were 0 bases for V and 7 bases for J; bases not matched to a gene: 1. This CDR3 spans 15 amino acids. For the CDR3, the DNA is TGTGCCAGCAGTGACTCACTAGCGGGAGGTAACATTCAGTACTTC. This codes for CASSDSLAGGNIQYF.

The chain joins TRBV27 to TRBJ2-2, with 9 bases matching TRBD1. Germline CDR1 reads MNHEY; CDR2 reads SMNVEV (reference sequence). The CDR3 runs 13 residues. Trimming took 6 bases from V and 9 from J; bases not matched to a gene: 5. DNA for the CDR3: TGTGCCAGCAGAGGGACAGGGCTTAGGGAGCTGTTTTTT. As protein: CASRGTGLRELFF.

Written as DNA, the CDR3 is TGTGCCAGTAGTATGTCTCGGTCTGGTGGCTACACCTTC. Protein product: CASSMSRSGGYTF. This chain connects TRBV19 to TRBJ1-2; D remains ambiguous. Trimming took off 3 bases at V and 7 bases at J, with 12 bases between the two ends. CDR1 and CDR2 from the germline V gene are LNHDA and SQIVND (reference sequence). The CDR3 has 13 residues.

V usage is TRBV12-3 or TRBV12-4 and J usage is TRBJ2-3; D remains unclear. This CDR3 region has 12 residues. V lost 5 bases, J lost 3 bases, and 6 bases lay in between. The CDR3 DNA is TGTGCCAGCAGTCCCGCGACAGATACGCAGTATTTT. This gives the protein CASSPATDTQYF.

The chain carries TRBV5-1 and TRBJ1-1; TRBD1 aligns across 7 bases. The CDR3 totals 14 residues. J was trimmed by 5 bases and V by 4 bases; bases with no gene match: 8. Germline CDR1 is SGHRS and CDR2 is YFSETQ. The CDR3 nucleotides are TGCGCCAGCAGCCCCGACAGGGTGATAACTGAAGCTTTCTTT. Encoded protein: CASSPDRVITEAFF.